A single sample gave rise to the 22 T cell receptor beta chains below, sequenced in a study of blood T cells in healthy people across ages. Sample-barcoded 5' priming and a J-beta primer mix drove a second PCR of roughly 6 to 12 cycles. Using its own MiXCR run on the 5' RACE reads, TCRdb lists one record per CDR3 protein. The table includes around 870,000 distinct CDR3 sequences, 29% detected once. Sequenced sample: blood. Every receptor here comes from a woman of 80 years or more in good health.

There are many counts of this clonotype. This chain joins TRBV7-2 and TRBJ1-6; D is unresolved. This CDR3 region has 15 residues. Germline loops: CDR1 SGHTA, CDR2 FQGNSA. The germline V and J ends were trimmed by 3 bases and 0 bases, with 6 bases remaining between them. The CDR3 DNA follows: TGTGCCAGCAGCTTCACGAGCTCCTATAATTCACCCCTCCACTTT. Its translation is CASSFTSSYNSPLHF.

The V and J genes are TRBV27 and TRBJ1-1, with D uncertain. V lost 2 bases and J lost 9, with 16 bases in between. The CDR3 extends over 14 amino acids. The germline CDR1 and CDR2 sequences are MNHEY and SMNVEV (reference sequence). The CDR3 region has the DNA TGTGCCAGCAGTTTAGGGTCGTCCCCCACCCAAGCTTTCTTT. Encoded protein: CASSLGSSPTQAFF.

The table lists this clonotype with a few counts. This sequence joins TRBV5-6 and TRBJ2-4, with a tentative D call TRBD1 (5 bases). In germline, CDR1 is SGHDT, CDR2 YYEEEE. The CDR3 loop spans 18 amino acids. V was cut by 4 bases and J by 0 bases, with 20 bases left in between. The CDR3 loop is CASSAIGQGKLAKNIQYF. The CDR3 DNA reads as TGTGCCAGCAGCGCCATCGGTCAGGGCAAACTAGCCAAAAACATTCAGTACTTC.

This clonotype has ten or more counts. DNA of the CDR3: TGCAGCGCCAAAGAGGGAACCAAGACCCAGTACTTC. It is translated as CSAKEGTKTQYF. The chain joins TRBV29-1 to TRBJ2-5; weak D call: TRBD2 (5 bases). V was shortened by 7 bases and J by 6 bases, with 15 bases between the two germline ends. Per germline, CDR1 SQVTM and CDR2 ANQGSEA. The CDR3 loop spans 12 amino acids.

On this clonotype: A much larger clonotype is one base distant, so this may be a read error. V is TRBV6-1 and J is TRBJ1-2; D not certain. The CDR3 totals 13 residues. The V end lost 0 bases, the J end lost 4 bases, and 6 bases lay between the germline ends. Germline CDR1 reads MNHNS; CDR2 reads SASEGT. CDR3 sequence (DNA): TGTGCCAGCAGTGAAGCAACAGTCTATGGCTACACCTTC. The encoded protein is CASSEATVYGYTF.

This clonotype was observed many times. The chain combines TRBV5-6 with TRBJ2-5; D is unresolved. Per germline, CDR1 SGHDT and CDR2 YYEEEE. The V and J ends lost 4 bases and 2 bases respectively, with 6 bases between them. The CDR3 totals 12 residues. CDR3 coding DNA: TGTGCCAGCAGCATAATTCAAGAGACCCAGTACTTC. As protein: CASSIIQETQYF.

Many counts were recorded for this clonotype. J is TRBJ2-5 and V is TRBV7-2; TRBD1 matches 7 bases. CDR1 is SGHTA, CDR2 FQGNSA, per germline. This CDR3 comprises 15 residues. V lost 5 bases to trimming and J lost 4 bases; unmatched junction nucleotides: 10. CDR3 DNA: TGTGCCAGCAGCGGACAGGTCTTCGGAATAGAGACCCAGTACTTC. Encoded protein: CASSGQVFGIETQYF.

Ten or more counts support this clonotype. Possible read error: a much larger clone is one base away. The gene calls are TRBV7-2 and TRBJ2-1; D unresolved. The CDR3 sequence is 12 residues long. Germline-derived CDR1 and CDR2 are SGHTA and FQGNSA. With 7 bases removed from V and 6 bases from J, the gap between germline ends came to 10 bases. CDR3 loop: CASNDGRNEQFF. The CDR3 DNA is TGTGCCAGCAACGACGGACGCAATGAGCAGTTCTTC.

This clonotype occurred a few times. The chain combines TRBV25-1 with TRBJ1-4; no clear D gene. Trimming took 0 bases from V and 3 from J, leaving 5 bases between them. The germline V gene encodes CDR1 MGHDK and CDR2 SYGVNS. The CDR3 runs 14 residues. CDR3 in amino acids: CASSEYDANEKLFF. CDR3 in DNA: TGTGCCAGCAGTGAATACGACGCTAATGAAAAACTGTTTTTT.

V is TRBV20-1 and J is TRBJ2-3, with 13 bases matching TRBD2. Germline V gene lookup returns CDR1 DFQATT and CDR2 SNEGSKA (reference sequence). CDR3 length equals 17 residues. Germline trimming cut 5 bases from V and 2 bases from J; bases unmatched to any gene: 10. The CDR3 spells CSAFPGLAGAYTDTQYF. The CDR3 DNA reads TGCAGTGCTTTCCCCGGACTAGCGGGAGCTTACACAGATACGCAGTATTTT.

This clonotype was counted ten times or more. The CDR3 sequence is CASSHLTGNTEAFF. The CDR3 bases are TGTGCCAGCAGCCATCTGACGGGGAACACTGAAGCTTTCTTT. The V gene is TRBV3-1, the J gene TRBJ1-1; D gene unclear. V gave up 3 bases and J gave up 1 base, with 9 bases separating them. Germline CDR1 is LGHDT and CDR2 is YNNKEL (reference sequence). This CDR3 region has 14 residues.

The chain couples TRBV6-1 to TRBJ2-1, with D tentatively TRBD2 (6 bases). The germline gives CDR1 MNHNS, CDR2 SASEGT. This CDR3 comprises 17 residues. Trimming removed 6 bases at V and 5 bases at J, with 23 bases between. The CDR3 sequence: CASRGYGSRSMDNEQFF. The CDR3 DNA sequence: TGTGCCAGCAGGGGATACGGGAGCCGGTCCATGGACAATGAGCAGTTCTTC.

The V and J genes are TRBV9 and TRBJ1-5; weak D call: TRBD1 (6 bases). Trimming removed 5 bases at V and 0 bases at J, with 18 bases between. The germline CDR1 and CDR2 sequences are SGDLS and YYNGEE. The CDR3 is 17 residues long. CDR3 in amino acids: CASSRGQNTYSNQPQHF. CDR3 DNA sequence: TGTGCCAGCAGTCGCGGACAGAACACATATAGCAATCAGCCCCAGCATTTT.

The genes are TRBV10-3 and TRBJ1-5; D ambiguous. The CDR3 has 14 amino acids. Looked up from germline, CDR1 is ENHRY and CDR2 is SYGVKD. The germline V and J ends were trimmed by 0 bases and 1 base, with 4 bases remaining between them. This chain's CDR3 is CAISESGSNQPQHF. The CDR3 nucleotides are TGTGCCATCAGTGAGTCGGGCAGCAATCAGCCCCAGCATTTT.

This clonotype was observed at least ten times. The DNA for the CDR3 is TGTGCCAGCAGGTCGTCGGGACGGACGAACAATGAGCAGTTCTTC. Protein product: CASRSSGRTNNEQFF. The chain links TRBV11-2 to TRBJ2-1; either TRBD1 or TRBD2 may supply D (5 bases each). The germline gives CDR1 SGHAT, CDR2 FQNNGV. V lost 6 bases and J lost 5, with 17 bases in between. CDR3 length equals 15 residues.

The chain combines TRBV6-1 with TRBJ1-2; perhaps TRBD1 as D (5 bases). Trimming shortened V by 1 base and J by 4 bases, and 13 bases separated the two germline ends. Germline assignment: CDR1 MNHNS and CDR2 SASEGT. The CDR3 covers 15 residues. The CDR3 region is CASSEGTRGSYGYTF. DNA for the CDR3: TGTGCCAGCAGTGAAGGGACTCGGGGGAGCTATGGCTACACCTTC.

The gene calls are TRBV12-3 or TRBV12-4 and TRBJ1-1, with 8 bases matching TRBD1. J was trimmed by 2 bases and V by 4 bases; bases with no gene match: 15. This CDR3 is built from 18 residues. CDR3 amino acids: CASSSLQGVMSENTEAFF. The CDR3, as DNA: TGTGCCAGCAGTTCCTTACAGGGGGTCATGTCCGAAAACACTGAAGCTTTCTTT.

Ten or more counts support this clonotype. V usage is TRBV20-1 and J usage is TRBJ2-3, with D perhaps TRBD2 (5 bases). Trimming took 7 bases from V and 4 from J, leaving 9 bases between them. The germline V gene encodes CDR1 DFQATT and CDR2 SNEGSKA (reference sequence). This CDR3 has 11 residues. The CDR3 nucleotides are TGCAGTGGTGGGAGCCCAGATACGCAGTATTTT. It specifies CSGGSPDTQYF.

This clonotype was observed many times. The chain is built from TRBV4-1 and TRBJ1-4; TRBD1 aligns across 10 bases. Germline CDR1 reads MGHRA; CDR2 reads YSYEKL. The CDR3 spans 20 residues. V lost 1 base, J lost 0 bases, and 11 bases stayed unmatched. As DNA, the CDR3 is TGCGCCAGCAGCCAAGCCCCCGGACAGGGGGGCGTTCCAACTAATGAAAAACTGTTTTTT. Its protein is CASSQAPGQGGVPTNEKLFF.

This clonotype was observed at least ten times. V gene TRBV20-1 combines with J gene TRBJ2-7; D ambiguous. CDR3 length: 12 amino acids. Between the trimmed V and J ends, which lost 3 bases and 4 bases, there was a span of 10 bases. The V gene's germline CDR1 is DFQATT and CDR2 SNEGSKA (reference sequence). DNA for the CDR3: TGCAGTGCTAGGGGCCTTACTTACGAGCAGTACTTC. This translates into CSARGLTYEQYF.

This clonotype was recorded many times. This chain links TRBV29-1 with TRBJ2-5, with TRBD1 matching 8 bases. V was clipped by 4 bases and J by 1 base; unmatched bases: 2. The germline CDR1 and CDR2 sequences are SQVTM and ANQGSEA. This CDR3 has 13 amino acids. CDR3 nucleotides: TGCAGCGTTGGAGGACAGGGCCAAGAGACCCAGTACTTC. Its translation: CSVGGQGQETQYF.

A remark on this clonotype: Given a much more abundant clone one base away, this may be a read error. The chain uses TRBV7-2 and TRBJ1-2; D ambiguous. Germline V gives CDR1 SGHTA, CDR2 FQGNSA. V lost 4 bases, J lost 8 bases, and 17 bases lay in between. The CDR3 consists of 14 residues. The CDR3 region has the DNA TGTGCCAGCAGCTCAGGTTCCGGGGATCGGGGCTACACCTTC. This gives the protein CASSSGSGDRGYTF.